Detailed here is one TCR beta chain. The entry originates in a study of blood T cell repertoires in COVID-19. The repertoire was sequenced with immunoSEQ multiplex PCR; TCRdb's copy has only in-frame clones and lacks some. The sample holds 60,000 to 70,000 clones, about 88% seen once. The CDR3 has 14 amino acids. V lost 5 bases and J lost 2, with 11 bases in between. Germline CDR1 SEHNR, CDR2 FQNEAQ (reference sequence). The sample comprised PBMCs or T cells enriched from blood (not recorded which). The chain links TRBV7-9 to TRBJ2-3; D possibly corresponds to TRBD1 (6 bases). The source of this sequence is a woman aged 40 to 50 who had recovered from COVID-19. The CDR3 here is CASSLDRYTDTQYF. The CDR3 DNA sequence: TGTGCCAGCAGCCTAGACAGGTACACAGATACGCAGTATTTT.